This T cell receptor beta chain was sequenced in a study of control samples from healthy donors and cancer patients. V gave up 0 bases and J gave up 5 bases; unmatched junction bases: 8. The CDR3 consists of 16 residues. Germline V CDR1 and CDR2: MNHEY, SMNVEV (reference sequence). Profiled with immunoSEQ multiplex PCR; TCRdb holds only in-frame clones, not every one. This sample has roughly 92,000 clones; about 88% occur once, and the top ten carry about 7.4%. The origin of this receptor is a woman aged 55-70 years in good health. V gene TRBV27 combines with J gene TRBJ1-2; 8 bases line up with TRBD1. The sequencing input was blood. This chain's CDR3 is CASSLSTGDRRYGYTF. The CDR3 DNA is TGTGCCAGCAGTTTATCTACCGGGGACAGGAGGTATGGCTACACCTTC.